This T cell receptor (beta chain) was sequenced in a study of blood T cell repertoires in COVID-19. Participants were placed into cohorts based on the clinical history they reported. The germline V and J ends were trimmed by 5 bases and 0 bases, with 17 bases remaining between them. This CDR3 contains 17 residues. The germline CDR1 and CDR2 sequences are GTSNPN and SVGIG (reference sequence). Measured with immunoSEQ multiplex PCR; TCRdb has only the in-frame clones, and not every one. The repertoire consists of more than 300,000 clones, with 88% occurring once and the leading ten covering 1.2%. The TCR comes from a woman under 30 who had recovered from COVID-19. The rearrangement uses TRBV30 and TRBJ1-6; perhaps TRBD1 as D (6 bases). Sample: PBMCs or T cells enriched from blood (not recorded which). The CDR3 sequence: CAWHQGFRLSYNSPLHF. The CDR3 nucleotides read TGTGCCTGGCACCAGGGGTTCCGCCTCTCCTATAATTCACCCCTCCACTTT.